This entry is about one T cell receptor beta chain. The CDR3 extends over 16 amino acids. The germline CDR1 and CDR2 sequences are SGHDN and FVKESK. Between the trimmed V and J ends, which lost 2 bases and 10 bases, there was a span of 18 bases. These data are taken from a study of blood T cell repertoires in COVID-19. Repertoires were generated with immunoSEQ multiplex PCR, while TCRdb's copy carries only in-frame clones and drops some. The sample lists some 110,000 clones, roughly 85% occurring once. The TCR comes from a man aged 40-49 years with acute or convalescent COVID-19. The chain combines TRBV14 with TRBJ1-6, with D maybe TRBD1 (6 bases). Sequenced sample: peripheral blood. CDR3 DNA sequence: TGTGCCAGCAGCCAAAGGGGCTACAGGGTAGGATCACCCCTCCACTTT. Translating gives CASSQRGYRVGSPLHF.